The next 26 T cell receptor beta chains were all read from a single sample in a study of T cell responses to AZD1222 COVID-19 vaccine. The protocol was immunoSEQ multiplex PCR, while the TCRdb copy is restricted to in-frame clones and leaves out a portion. This sample yields tens of thousands of clones, of which 92% are seen a single time; roughly 4.8% belongs to the top ten. The specimen comprised peripheral blood, sampled 28 days after the second AZD1222 dose. The source of these receptors is an adult who received the AZD1222 COVID-19 vaccine.

The J gene is TRBJ2-3, the V gene TRBV3-1 (or the pseudogene TRBV3-2), with 8 bases aligning to TRBD2. The V gene's germline CDR1 is LGHDT and CDR2 YNNKEL (reference sequence). After removal of 3 bases from V and 1 base from J, the junction contained 3 bases not matched to a gene. CDR3 length: 15 amino acids. For the CDR3, the DNA is TGTGCCAGCAGCCACCGTAGCGGGGGCACAGATACGCAGTATTTT. Translating gives CASSHRSGGTDTQYF.

V gene TRBV7-2 combines with J gene TRBJ2-5; TRBD2 agrees at 11 bases. The CDR3 has 14 amino acids. Germline V gene sequence: CDR1 SGHTA, CDR2 FQGNSA. After removal of 5 bases from V and 5 bases from J, the junction contained 4 bases not matched to a gene. The chain's CDR3 is CASSHSGRGETQYF. Here the CDR3 DNA reads TGTGCCAGCAGCCATAGCGGGAGGGGCGAGACCCAGTACTTC.

This clone was recorded only once. The chain carries TRBV5-1 and TRBJ2-5, with 8 positions matching TRBD2. The germline CDR1 and CDR2 sequences are SGHRS and YFSETQ. Trimming cost V 0 bases and J 4 bases; bases outside gene matches: 8. The CDR3 runs 16 residues. The CDR3 is CASSLAPASGLETQYF. The CDR3 DNA reads TGCGCCAGCAGCTTGGCCCCCGCTAGCGGGTTAGAGACCCAGTACTTC.

This chain connects TRBV7-7 to TRBJ2-5; 8 bases align to TRBD1. The germline V gene encodes CDR1 SSHAT and CDR2 FNYEAQ (reference sequence). Trimming cost V 6 bases and J 7 bases; bases outside gene matches: 10. The CDR3 sequence is 14 residues long. This CDR3 is CASSRSQGAATQYF. The CDR3 DNA reads as TGTGCCAGCAGTCGATCTCAGGGGGCTGCGACCCAGTACTTC.

The chain recombines TRBV7-2 with TRBJ1-5; D gene uncertain. Trimming removed 2 bases at V and 2 bases at J, with 7 bases between. Looked up from germline, CDR1 is SGHTA and CDR2 is FQGNSA. The length of the CDR3 is 14 residues. The CDR3 nucleotides read TGTGCCAGCAGCTTAATAGGGCGCAATCAGCCCCAGCATTTT. The encoded protein is CASSLIGRNQPQHF.

The J gene is TRBJ1-2, the V gene TRBV6-5; possibly TRBD1 for D (5 bases). CDR3 size: 12 residues. The germline CDR1 and CDR2 sequences are MNHEY and SVGAGI. V was clipped by 6 bases and J by 8 bases, with 13 bases between them. Here the CDR3 reads CASRPGPVGYTF. The CDR3 region has the DNA TGTGCCAGCAGGCCGGGGCCGGTCGGCTACACCTTC.

The gene calls are TRBV27 and TRBJ2-1; 8 bases match TRBD2. V gave up 4 bases and J gave up 4 bases; unmatched junction bases: 3. The CDR3 length is 14 residues. Germline V gives CDR1 MNHEY, CDR2 SMNVEV (reference sequence). The DNA of the CDR3 is TGTGCCAGCAGTTCCCTAGCGGGTTACAATGAGCAGTTCTTC. This translates into CASSSLAGYNEQFF.

The chain couples TRBV11-3 to TRBJ2-7; D is possibly TRBD1 or TRBD2 (5 bases each). The V and J ends lost 6 bases and 7 bases respectively, with 13 bases between them. Germline CDR1 is SGHNT and CDR2 is YENEEA. The CDR3 contains 12 residues. The CDR3: CASSSGLGEQYF. For the CDR3, the DNA is TGTGCCAGCAGTTCGGGGCTGGGAGAGCAGTACTTC.

This clone appeared a single time. V gene TRBV19 combines with J gene TRBJ1-2; a weak D match, TRBD1 (6 bases). The CDR3 spans 17 residues. The germline gives CDR1 LNHDA, CDR2 SQIVND (reference sequence). Trimming pared 5 bases from V and 2 bases from J, leaving 21 bases between. The CDR3 region is CASSPSPGARGNYGYTF. The CDR3 DNA is TGTGCCAGTAGTCCCAGCCCGGGGGCGCGGGGAAACTATGGCTACACCTTC.

The rearrangement uses TRBV19 and TRBJ2-7; the D is unclear. This CDR3 comprises 15 residues. V gave up 0 bases and J gave up 2 bases, with 11 bases separating them. Germline CDR1 is LNHDA and CDR2 is SQIVND (reference sequence). The CDR3 DNA follows: TGTGCCAGTAGTATAGAAGATGGCGGCCCCTACGAGCAGTACTTC. Residues: CASSIEDGGPYEQYF.

CDR3: CSSTGTASAEAFF. The DNA of the CDR3 is TGCAGCTCAACCGGGACAGCCAGCGCTGAAGCTTTCTTT. The rearrangement joins TRBV29-1 to TRBJ1-1; 7 nucleotides line up with TRBD1. CDR1 SQVTM and CDR2 ANQGSEA come from the germline V gene. V was clipped by 8 bases and J by 6 bases; unmatched bases: 12. The CDR3 totals 13 residues.

CDR3 bases: TGTGCCTGGAGTGTACTAGGGGGTTTCCAGCCCCAGCATTTT. Translation gives CAWSVLGGFQPQHF. The chain recombines TRBV30 with TRBJ1-5, with D perhaps matching TRBD1 (6 bases). V was clipped by 0 bases and J by 7 bases, with 13 bases between them. Germline lookup yields CDR1 GTSNPN and CDR2 SVGIG (reference sequence). This CDR3 has 14 residues. Drawing the rest from reference TRBV30 and TRBJ1-5, the complete variable domain is SQTIHQWPATLVQPVGSPLSLECTVEGTSNPNLYWYRQAAGRGLQLLFYSVGIGQISSEVPQNLSASRPQDRQFILSSKKLLLSDSGFYLCAWSVLGGFQPQHFGDGTRLSIL.

The gene calls are TRBV5-1 and TRBJ2-3, with 11 bases that match TRBD2. CDR1 and CDR2 from the germline V gene are SGHRS and YFSETQ. The J segment lost 4 bases and the V segment lost 5 bases, leaving 6 bases of the junction unmatched. This CDR3 contains 15 residues. CDR3 region: CASSLLAGAADTQYF. In DNA form, the CDR3 reads TGCGCCAGCAGTTTACTAGCGGGAGCGGCAGATACGCAGTATTTT.

The DNA for the CDR3 is TGTGCCACCAGTGATTTAACGGGACGGCGGGGGCCTAGCGGGAGGTTCCAAGAGACCCAGTACTTC. Its protein is CATSDLTGRRGPSGRFQETQYF. The chain employs TRBV24-1 and TRBJ2-5; 11 bases are a match to TRBD2. Trimming at V came to 1 base and at J to 1 base, leaving 19 bases not matched to a gene. Germline V CDR1 and CDR2: KGHDR, SFDVKD. There are 22 residues in the CDR3.

V is TRBV6-5 and J is TRBJ2-7, with no clear D. V gave up 6 bases and J gave up 3 bases, with 15 bases separating them. Germline assignment: CDR1 MNHEY and CDR2 SVGAGI. The CDR3 is made up of 14 amino acids. The CDR3 reads CASSTKTPIYEQYF. The CDR3 DNA is TGTGCCAGCAGCACGAAGACACCGATCTACGAGCAGTACTTC.

The V gene is TRBV5-4, the J gene TRBJ2-5; D is unresolved. Germline V gene lookup returns CDR1 SGHNT and CDR2 YYREEE (reference sequence). The CDR3 is 16 residues long. Trimming cost V 2 bases and J 2 bases, with 16 bases left between them. CDR3 in amino acids: CASSFELTLGQETQYF. The CDR3 nucleotides are TGTGCCAGCAGCTTCGAATTAACCCTGGGGCAAGAGACCCAGTACTTC.

CDR3 region: CASSPRSGGTGELFF. The CDR3 DNA is TGTGCCAGCAGCCCGAGGAGCGGGGGGACCGGGGAGCTGTTTTTT. The chain uses TRBV7-2 and TRBJ2-2; 9 bases are shared with TRBD2. Per the germline V gene, CDR1 is SGHTA and CDR2 is FQGNSA. Trimming cost V 5 bases and J 5 bases; bases outside gene matches: 6. There are 15 residues in the CDR3.

This rearrangement joins TRBV2 to TRBJ1-5; D gene unclear. In germline, CDR1 is SNHLY, CDR2 FYNNEI. V lost 4 bases and J lost 7, with 5 bases in between. CDR3 length equals 11 residues. The CDR3 coding sequence is TGTGCCAGCAGTGGGGGACAGCCCCAGCATTTT. It encodes CASSGGQPQHF.

CDR3 sequence reads: CASSVTPMVTGGPVGELFF. In DNA form, the CDR3 reads TGTGCCAGCAGCGTAACGCCCATGGTCACGGGAGGGCCGGTCGGGGAGCTGTTTTTT. The chain is built from TRBV9 and TRBJ2-2; TRBD2 agrees at 8 bases. The ends lost 1 base at V and 7 bases at J; junction bases unmatched: 18. The CDR3 spans 19 residues. CDR1 and CDR2 (germline): SGDLS, YYNGEE.

The J gene is TRBJ2-5, the V gene TRBV6-6; D uncertain. The CDR3 is made up of 12 amino acids. The V and J ends lost 6 bases and 5 bases respectively, with 10 bases between them. From germline, CDR1 is MNHNY and CDR2 SVGAGI (reference sequence). CDR3 region: CASRPPGETQYF. In DNA, the CDR3 is TGTGCCAGCAGACCCCCCGGGGAGACCCAGTACTTC.

In DNA, the CDR3 is TGTGCCAGTAGTACCCGTCACAGGGGAGGGAATGAAAAACTGTTTTTT. Translating gives CASSTRHRGGNEKLFF. V and J are TRBV19 and TRBJ1-4, with 7 bases identical to TRBD1. The CDR3 length is 16 residues. After removal of 4 bases from V and 5 bases from J, the junction contained 10 bases not matched to a gene. Germline V gene lookup returns CDR1 LNHDA and CDR2 SQIVND (reference sequence).

The chain employs TRBV7-9 and TRBJ2-2; possible D gene TRBD2, 6 bases. Germline V lookup: CDR1 SEHNR, CDR2 FQNEAQ (reference sequence). The CDR3 is made up of 15 amino acids. Trimming took off 5 bases at V and 6 bases at J, with 16 bases between the two ends. CDR3 protein: CASSRDSLSAGELFF. The CDR3 nucleotides are TGTGCCAGCAGCCGGGACTCCCTGAGCGCCGGGGAGCTGTTTTTT.

The J gene is TRBJ2-7, the V gene TRBV19; D ambiguous. Deletions cut 3 bases from V and 0 bases from J, with 15 bases between. The CDR3 is made up of 16 amino acids. Per germline, CDR1 LNHDA and CDR2 SQIVND (reference sequence). CDR3 protein: CASSILGAANSYEQYF. The CDR3 DNA follows: TGTGCCAGTAGTATCCTGGGCGCGGCGAACTCCTACGAGCAGTACTTC.

J is TRBJ1-2 and V is TRBV6-1; the D is unclear. CDR3 length: 11 residues. Trimming removed 3 bases from V and 14 bases from J, with 13 bases in between. The germline V gene has CDR1 MNHNS and CDR2 SASEGT. CDR3 in DNA: TGTGCCAGCAGTGAGAGTTCCCCGTTAACCTTC. Translating it yields CASSESSPLTF.

This clone was found a few times. V is TRBV27 and J is TRBJ2-2, with D perhaps TRBD1 (6 bases). V gave up 7 bases and J gave up 4 bases, with 13 bases separating them. Per the germline V gene, CDR1 is MNHEY and CDR2 is SMNVEV (reference sequence). This CDR3 has 14 residues. In DNA, the CDR3 is TGTGCCAGCAAAGCCAGGGGATTCACCGGGGAGCTGTTTTTT. As protein: CASKARGFTGELFF.

CDR3 amino acids: CASSELQSGNSPLHF. The CDR3 region has the DNA TGTGCCAGCAGTGAGTTACAGTCAGGGAATTCACCCCTCCACTTT. The rearrangement links TRBV6-1 to TRBJ1-6; possible D gene TRBD1, 5 bases. With 3 bases removed from V and 7 bases from J, the gap between germline ends came to 13 bases. Germline CDR1 MNHNS, CDR2 SASEGT. The CDR3 covers 15 residues.